The next 10 T cell receptor beta chains were all read from a single sample in a study of T cells in Graves' hyperthyroidism and ophthalmopathy. TCR beta CDR3 regions were amplified from RNA transcripts. Initially, a first-round RT-PCR of the TCR CDR3 employed the HTBI primer set. Via MiXCR, TCRdb re-called the multiplex PCR reads, giving one row per CDR3 protein. Here the sample spans about 640,000 distinct CDR3 sequences, about 20% being singletons. The sample consisted of blood. Receptors were obtained from a man aged 25 to 45 with Graves' ophthalmopathy.

V and J are TRBV3-1 and TRBJ2-7; a weak D match, TRBD2 (5 bases). CDR1 and CDR2 (germline): LGHDT, YNNKEL (reference sequence). The CDR3 is made up of 18 amino acids. V was clipped by 4 bases and J by 0 bases, with 22 bases between them. DNA of the CDR3: TGTGCCAGCAGCCTTCGGGGTGGCGGAACAATAACCTCCTACGAGCAGTACTTC. This codes for CASSLRGGGTITSYEQYF.

This clonotype was counted between two and nine times. The chain recombines TRBV29-1 with TRBJ1-1; D may be TRBD1 (5 bases). This CDR3 comprises 15 residues. Looked up from germline, CDR1 is SQVTM and CDR2 is ANQGSEA. Trimming shortened V by 5 bases and J by 2 bases, and 18 bases separated the two germline ends. Written as DNA, the CDR3 is TGCAGCGTTTCCATTCGAGGCAGGGAAAACACTGAAGCTTTCTTT. Amino acid sequence: CSVSIRGRENTEAFF.

This clonotype has a handful of counts. This chain uses TRBV19 with TRBJ1-1, with a possible D match to TRBD1 (6 bases). CDR1 is LNHDA and CDR2 is SQIVND in the germline V gene (reference sequence). The CDR3 loop spans 15 amino acids. The germline V and J ends were trimmed by 1 base and 5 bases, with 14 bases remaining between them. CDR3 residues: CASSIGLGGGTEAFF. Written as DNA, the CDR3 is TGTGCCAGTAGTATAGGGCTCGGGGGCGGAACTGAAGCTTTCTTT.

This clonotype was observed at least ten times. This rearrangement joins TRBV11-2 to TRBJ2-5; 8 nucleotides align to TRBD2. Trimming took 4 bases from V and 4 from J; bases not matched to a gene: 8. The CDR3 contains 15 residues. Germline loops: CDR1 SGHAT, CDR2 FQNNGV. The CDR3 DNA reads as TGTGCCAGCAGCTCCCTAGGGCTAGCGGGAGAGACCCAGTACTTC. Translating it yields CASSSLGLAGETQYF.

The V and J genes are TRBV24-1 and TRBJ2-5; D gene uncertain. V was clipped by 4 bases and J by 5 bases, with 4 bases between them. The germline V gene encodes CDR1 KGHDR and CDR2 SFDVKD. CDR3 size: 11 residues. DNA for the CDR3: TGTGCCACCAGTGAATCGGAGACCCAGTACTTC. Protein product: CATSESETQYF.

This clonotype was counted a few times. The chain recombines TRBV2 with TRBJ2-4; 7 bases line up with TRBD1. Germline lookup yields CDR1 SNHLY and CDR2 FYNNEI. CDR3 length equals 17 residues. Trimming took 8 bases from V and 0 from J; bases not matched to a gene: 13. In DNA form, the CDR3 reads TGTGCCAGCTTTGGACAGGCCTCCCCTCTAGCCAAAAACATTCAGTACTTC. This codes for CASFGQASPLAKNIQYF. Full variable domain (outside the CDR3, taken from reference TRBV2 and TRBJ2-4): EPEVTQTPSHQVTQMGQEVILRCVPISNHLYFYWYRQILGQKVEFLVSFYNNEISEKSEIFDDQFSVERPDGSNFTLKIRSTKLEDSAMYFCASFGQASPLAKNIQYFGAGTRLSVL.

The V gene is TRBV5-1, the J gene TRBJ2-7; 8 bases match TRBD1. The CDR3 has 14 residues. Germline CDR1 is SGHRS and CDR2 is YFSETQ. The junction had 8 bases not matched to a gene; V was cut back by 4 bases and J by 5 bases. The CDR3 DNA is TGCGCCAGCAGCAAGGGGACAGGTAGAGACGAGCAGTACTTC. Translated, it gives CASSKGTGRDEQYF.

J is TRBJ2-1 and V is TRBV18; TRBD1 agrees at 9 bases. J lost 1 base, V lost 5 bases, and 6 bases had no gene match. This CDR3 spans 16 amino acids. The V gene's germline CDR1 is KGHSH and CDR2 LQKENI. CDR3 sequence reads: CASSSRTGESYNEQFF. The CDR3 nucleotides are TGTGCCAGCTCATCAAGGACAGGGGAATCCTACAATGAGCAGTTCTTC.

This clonotype was seen only a few times. This chain joins TRBV6-1 and TRBJ2-3; 7 nucleotides agree with TRBD2. Unmatched junction bases numbered 15, after V lost 6 bases and J lost 9 bases. The CDR3 covers 15 residues. CDR1 MNHNS and CDR2 SASEGT come from the germline V gene. The CDR3 coding sequence is TGTGCCAGCAGGGCCGGGGGGTCCGCGGGGGAAACGCAGTATTTT. Its protein product is CASRAGGSAGETQYF.

This sequence joins TRBV6-9 and TRBJ2-1, with 7 bases aligning to TRBD2. The CDR3 contains 13 residues. V lost 2 bases and J lost 5; bases outside the gene matches: 0. The germline gives CDR1 MNHGY, CDR2 SVAAGI. CDR3 in DNA: TGTGCCAGCAGTTATCTAGCGGACAATGAGCAGTTCTTC. It translates to CASSYLADNEQFF.